The T cell receptor beta chain under discussion was sequenced for a study of early T cells in non-severe SARS-CoV-2 infection. Study overall: Investigators sequenced bulk RNA drawn from unsorted whole blood, and chains remained unpaired.

The CDR3 contains 11 residues. Germline assignment: CDR1 SQVTM and CDR2 ANQGSEA. Trimming pared 7 bases from V and 7 bases from J, leaving 11 bases between. Individually, cDNA molecules had unique molecular identifiers attached to them. TCRdb ran MiXCR on the 5' RACE reads and lists one entry per CDR3 protein. The table includes some 28,000 distinct CDR3 sequences, 8.5% to 10% detected once. On this clonotype itself: This clone may be a read error of a much larger clone one base away. In this CDR3 the conserved last residue, phenylalanine or tryptophan, is missing, so a read error is likely.

The sequence was collected from an adult who was a healthcare worker with PCR-confirmed SARS-CoV-2 infection or an uninfected control (not recorded which). The chain employs TRBV29-1 and TRBJ2-1; TRBD2 might be the D (5 bases). Sequencing used whole blood. The CDR3 nucleotides are TGCAGCGCATCACGCGGGAATGAGCAGTTCCTC. This translates into CSASRGNEQFL.